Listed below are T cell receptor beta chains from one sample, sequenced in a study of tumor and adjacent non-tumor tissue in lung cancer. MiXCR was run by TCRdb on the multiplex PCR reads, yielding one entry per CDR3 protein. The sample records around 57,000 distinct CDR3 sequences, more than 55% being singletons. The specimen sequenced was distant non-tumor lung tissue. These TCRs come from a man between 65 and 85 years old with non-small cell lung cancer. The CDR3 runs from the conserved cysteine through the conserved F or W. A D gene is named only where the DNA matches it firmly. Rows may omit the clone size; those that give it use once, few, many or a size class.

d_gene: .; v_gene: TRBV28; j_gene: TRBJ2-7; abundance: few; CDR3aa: CASSHFYEQYF; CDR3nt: TGTGCCAGCAGCCACTTCTACGAGCAGTACTTC
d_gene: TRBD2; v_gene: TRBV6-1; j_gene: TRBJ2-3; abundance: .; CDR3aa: CASTHGPTGTSTDTQYF; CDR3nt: TGTGCCAGTACCCACGGCCCTACGGGGACTAGCACGGATACGCAGTATTTT
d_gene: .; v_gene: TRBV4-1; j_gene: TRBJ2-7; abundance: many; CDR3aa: CASRKTGGLEQYF; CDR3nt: TGCGCCAGCAGAAAAACCGGGGGGCTAGAGCAGTACTTC
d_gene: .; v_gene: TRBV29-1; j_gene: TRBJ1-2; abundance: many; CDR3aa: CSVQRNYGYTF; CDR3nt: TGCAGCGTTCAGAGGAACTATGGCTACACCTTC
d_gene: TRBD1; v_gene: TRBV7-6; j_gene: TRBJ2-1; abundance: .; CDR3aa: CASSLQIDRGYNQQFF; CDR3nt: TGTGCCAGCAGCTTACAAATAGACAGGGGATACAACCAGCAGTTCTTC
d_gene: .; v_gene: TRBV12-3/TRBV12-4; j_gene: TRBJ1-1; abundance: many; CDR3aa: CASSPRGGTEAFF; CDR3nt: TGTGCCAGCAGTCCCAGGGGAGGAACTGAAGCTTTCTTT
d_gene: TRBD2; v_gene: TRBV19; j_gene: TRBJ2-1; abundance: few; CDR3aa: CASSIDLAGGYNEQFF; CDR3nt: TGTGCCAGTAGTATTGATCTAGCGGGGGGATACAATGAGCAGTTCTTC
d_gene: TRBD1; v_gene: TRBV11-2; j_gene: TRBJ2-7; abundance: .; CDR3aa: CASSLRPQGQGSYEQYF; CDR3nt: TGTGCCAGCAGCTTACGTCCCCAGGGACAGGGCTCCTATGAGCAGTACTTC
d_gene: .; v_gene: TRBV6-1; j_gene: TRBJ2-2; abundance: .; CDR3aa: CANSETRADGGELFF; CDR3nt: TGTGCCAACAGTGAAACCAGGGCCGATGGCGGGGAGCTGTTTTTT
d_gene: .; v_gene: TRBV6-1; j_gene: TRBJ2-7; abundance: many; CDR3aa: CASSLERGYEQYF; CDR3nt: TGTGCCAGCAGCCTGGAAAGGGGGTACGAGCAGTACTTC
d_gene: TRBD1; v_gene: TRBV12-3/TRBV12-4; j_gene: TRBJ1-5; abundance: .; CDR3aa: CASSRQGNPRDTQHF; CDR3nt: TGTGCCAGCAGTCGACAGGGAAATCCTAGAGATACGCAGCATTTT
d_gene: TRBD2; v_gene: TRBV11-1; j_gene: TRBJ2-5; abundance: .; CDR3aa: CASSQIIGLVVALETQYF; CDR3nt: TGTGCCAGCAGCCAGATTATCGGACTAGTGGTGGCCTTAGAGACCCAGTACTTC
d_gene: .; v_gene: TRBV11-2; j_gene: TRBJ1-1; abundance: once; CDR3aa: CASSLTGTGKTEAFF; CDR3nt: TGTGCCAGCAGCCTTACAGGGACGGGGAAGACTGAAGCTTTCTTT
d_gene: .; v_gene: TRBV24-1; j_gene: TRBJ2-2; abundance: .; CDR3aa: CATSQQGPGELFF; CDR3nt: TGTGCCACCAGTCAACAGGGACCCGGGGAGCTGTTTTTT
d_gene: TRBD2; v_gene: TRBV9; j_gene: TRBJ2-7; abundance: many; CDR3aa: CASSGGGVGYEQYF; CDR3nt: TGTGCCAGCAGCGGGGGGGGAGTCGGCTACGAGCAGTACTTC
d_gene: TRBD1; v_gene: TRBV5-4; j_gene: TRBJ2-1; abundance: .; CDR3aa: CASSAQGNMGQQQIF; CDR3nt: TGTGCCAGCAGCGCACAGGGGAATATGGGACAGCAACAAATCTTC
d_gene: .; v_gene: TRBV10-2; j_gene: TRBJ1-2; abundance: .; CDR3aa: CASSNPDLYDYTF; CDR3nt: TGTGCCAGCAGTAATCCGGACTTATATGACTACACCTTC
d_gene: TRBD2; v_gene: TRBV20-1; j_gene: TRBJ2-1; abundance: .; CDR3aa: CSASDAGTIMNEQFF; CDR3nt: TGCAGTGCATCCGACGCCGGGACTATAATGAATGAGCAGTTCTTC
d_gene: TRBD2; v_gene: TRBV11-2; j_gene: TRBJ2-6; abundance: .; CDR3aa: CASSSRGGGSGANDLTF; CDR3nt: TGCGCCAGCAGCTCCCGGGGGGGTGGCTCTGGGGCCAACGACCTGACTTTC
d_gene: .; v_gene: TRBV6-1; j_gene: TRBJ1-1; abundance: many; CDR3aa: CASSSSVNTEAFF; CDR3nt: TGTGCCAGCAGTTCCAGTGTGAACACTGAAGCTTTCTTT
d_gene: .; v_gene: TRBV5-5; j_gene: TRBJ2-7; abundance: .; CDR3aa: CANSLRQGQGELYF; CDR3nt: TGTGCCAACAGCTTGAGGCAGGGCCAAGGCGAGCTGTACTTC
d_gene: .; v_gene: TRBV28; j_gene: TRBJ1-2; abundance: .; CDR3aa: CAGRGLNYGYTF; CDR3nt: TGTGCCGGCAGGGGACTTAACTATGGCTACACCTTC
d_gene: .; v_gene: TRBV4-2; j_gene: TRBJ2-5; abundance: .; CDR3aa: CASSREWDAILTQYF; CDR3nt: TGTGCCAGCAGCCGCGAATGGGACGCCATACTGACCCAATACTTC
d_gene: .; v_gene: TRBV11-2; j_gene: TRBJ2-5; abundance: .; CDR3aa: CASSLVDRGLGETKHF; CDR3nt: TGTGCCAGCAGCTTAGTCGATAGGGGATTGGGAGAGACCAAGCACTTC
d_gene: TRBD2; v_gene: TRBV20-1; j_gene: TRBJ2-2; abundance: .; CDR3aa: CSARTSGDTGELFF; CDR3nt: TGCAGTGCTAGAACTAGCGGGGACACCGGGGAGCTGTTTTTT
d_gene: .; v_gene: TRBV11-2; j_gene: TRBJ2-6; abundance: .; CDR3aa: CASSNRGISSRANVLTF; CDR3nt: TGTGCCAGCAGCAATCGGGGCATAAGCTCTAGGGCCAACGTCCTGACTTTC
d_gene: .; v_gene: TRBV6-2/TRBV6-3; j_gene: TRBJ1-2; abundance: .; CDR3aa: CAITDNLYGYTF; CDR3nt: TGTGCCATCACCGACAACCTCTATGGCTACACTTTC
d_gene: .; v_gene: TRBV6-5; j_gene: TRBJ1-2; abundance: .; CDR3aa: CASSSNDRSYSYTF; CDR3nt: TGTGCCAGCAGTTCGAACGACAGGTCCTATAGCTACACCTTC
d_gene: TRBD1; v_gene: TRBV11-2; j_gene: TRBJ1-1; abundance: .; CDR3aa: CASSLTGAGNTDVFF; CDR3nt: TGTGCCAGCAGCCTTACAGGGGCGGGGAACACTGATGTTTTCTTT
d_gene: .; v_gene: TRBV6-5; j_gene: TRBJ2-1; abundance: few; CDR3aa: CASSYGITGYNEQFF; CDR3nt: TGTGCTAGCAGTTACGGGATAACGGGATACAATGAGCAGTTCTTC
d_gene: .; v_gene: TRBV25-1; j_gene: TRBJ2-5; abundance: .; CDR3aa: CASSELKGETQYF; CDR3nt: TGTGCCAGCAGTGAATTGAAGGGAGAGACCCAGTACTTC
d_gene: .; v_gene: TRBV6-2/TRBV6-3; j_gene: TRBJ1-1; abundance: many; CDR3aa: CASSLRTSIEAFF; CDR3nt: TGTGCCAGCAGCCTCAGGACAAGCATTGAAGCTTTCTTT
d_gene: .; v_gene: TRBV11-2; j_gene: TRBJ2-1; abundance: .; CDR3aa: CADSLVRGANEQFF; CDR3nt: TGTGCCGACAGCTTAGTTAGGGGGGCGAATGAGCAGTTCTTC
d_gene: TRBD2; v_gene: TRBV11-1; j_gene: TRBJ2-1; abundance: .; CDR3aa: CASSLGTTTDVQFF; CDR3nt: TGCGCCAGCAGCTTAGGGACTACCACCGATGTGCAGTTCTTC
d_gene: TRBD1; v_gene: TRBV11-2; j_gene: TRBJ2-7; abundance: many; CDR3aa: CASSSGQGKAYEQYF; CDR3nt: TGTGCCAGCAGCTCGGGACAGGGCAAGGCCTACGAGCAGTACTTC
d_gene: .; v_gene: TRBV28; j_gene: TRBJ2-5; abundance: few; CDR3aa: CASLHRESRETQYF; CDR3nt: TGTGCCAGTTTACACAGGGAGAGTCGGGAGACCCAGTACTTC
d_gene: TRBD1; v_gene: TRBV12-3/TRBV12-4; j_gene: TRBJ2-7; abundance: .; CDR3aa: CASSHRQGGSYEQYF; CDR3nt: TGTGCCAGCAGTCATAGACAGGGGGGCTCCTACGAGCAGTACTTC
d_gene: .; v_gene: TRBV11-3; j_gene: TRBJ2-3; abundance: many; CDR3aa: CASSLPPGGNTDTQYF; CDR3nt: TGTGCCAGCAGCTTACCCCCAGGGGGGAACACAGATACGCAGTATTTT
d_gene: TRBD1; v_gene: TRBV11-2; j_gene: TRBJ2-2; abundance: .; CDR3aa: CASSPQGARELFF; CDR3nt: TGTGCTAGCAGTCCACAGGGGGCCCGGGAGCTGTTTTTT
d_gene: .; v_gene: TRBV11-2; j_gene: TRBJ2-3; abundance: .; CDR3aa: CASSLNQWAGGTDMQYF; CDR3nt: TGTGCCAGCAGCCTAAATCAATGGGCGGGTGGCACAGATATGCAGTATTTT
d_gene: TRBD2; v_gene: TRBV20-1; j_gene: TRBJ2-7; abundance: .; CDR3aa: CSARRTSGALYEQYF; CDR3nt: TGCAGTGCTAGACGAACTAGCGGGGCTCTCTACGAGCAGTACTTC
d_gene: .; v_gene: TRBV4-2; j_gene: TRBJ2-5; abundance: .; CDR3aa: CASSQVSGGETQYF; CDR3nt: TGTGCCAGCAGCCAAGTTAGCGGCGGGGAGACCCAGTACTTC
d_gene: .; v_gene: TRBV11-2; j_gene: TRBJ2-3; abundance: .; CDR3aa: CAGSLVQVIGADTQYF; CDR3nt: TGTGCCGGCAGCTTAGTGCAGGTGATCGGGGCAGATACGCAGTATTTT
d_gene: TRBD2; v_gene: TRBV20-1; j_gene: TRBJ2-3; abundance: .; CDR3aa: CSAGRSGSEDTQYF; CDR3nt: TGCAGTGCTGGGAGGAGCGGGAGTGAAGATACGCAGTATTTT
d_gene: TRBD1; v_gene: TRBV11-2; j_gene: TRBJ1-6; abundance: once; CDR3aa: CASNARDRVFSPLHF; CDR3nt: TGTGCCAGCAACGCTAGGGACAGGGTATTCTCACCCCTCCACTTT
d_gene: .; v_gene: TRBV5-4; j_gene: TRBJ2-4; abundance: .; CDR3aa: CARSLLGQTLAKNIQYF; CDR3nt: TGTGCCAGGAGCTTGCTCGGACAGACCTTAGCCAAAAACATTCAGTACTTC
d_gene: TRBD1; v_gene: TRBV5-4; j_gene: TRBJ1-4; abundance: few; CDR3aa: CASSYNRGINEKLFF; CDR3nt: TGTGCCAGCAGCTACAACAGGGGAATAAACGAAAAACTGTTTTTT
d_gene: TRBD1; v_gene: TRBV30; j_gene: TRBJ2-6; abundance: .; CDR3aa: CASTRAERTGRSSGANVVTF; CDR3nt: TGTGCCTCTACAAGAGCGGAGAGGACAGGGAGGAGCTCTGGGGCCAATGTCGTGACATTC
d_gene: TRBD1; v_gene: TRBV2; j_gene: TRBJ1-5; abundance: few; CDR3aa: CASSAYGTGTGQPQHF; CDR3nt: TGTGCCAGCAGTGCGTATGGGACAGGGACTGGTCAGCCCCAGCATTTT
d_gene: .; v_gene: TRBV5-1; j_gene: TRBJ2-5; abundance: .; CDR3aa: CASKVLVAGGTQYF; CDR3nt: TGCGCCAGCAAGGTTCTGGTGGCTGGCGGGACCCAGTACTTC
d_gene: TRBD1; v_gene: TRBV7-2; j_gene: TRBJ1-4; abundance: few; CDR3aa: CASSTQKGASEKLFF; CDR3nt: TGTGCCAGCAGCACTCAAAAGGGGGCAAGTGAAAAACTGTTTTTT
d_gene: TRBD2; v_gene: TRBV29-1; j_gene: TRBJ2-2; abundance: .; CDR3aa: CSAGTNWTAGELFF; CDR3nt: TGCAGCGCCGGGACTAACTGGACCGCCGGGGAGCTGTTTTTT
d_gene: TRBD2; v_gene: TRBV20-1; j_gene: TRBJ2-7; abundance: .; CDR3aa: CSAGRTSGRSNEQYF; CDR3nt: TGCAGTGCTGGTCGGACTAGCGGGAGATCAAACGAGCAGTACTTC
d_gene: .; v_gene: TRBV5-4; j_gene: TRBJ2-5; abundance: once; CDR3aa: CASSSPTGRHTQYF; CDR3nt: TGTGCCAGCAGCTCCCCGACAGGGAGGCATACCCAGTACTTC
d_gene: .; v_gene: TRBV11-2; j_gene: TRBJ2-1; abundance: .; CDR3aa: CASSIVGCGYEQFF; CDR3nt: TGTGCCAGCAGCATAGTTGGCTGTGGGTATGAGCAGTTCTTC
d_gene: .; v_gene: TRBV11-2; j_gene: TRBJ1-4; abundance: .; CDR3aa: CANNLGREKLFF; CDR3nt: TGTGCCAACAACTTAGGTAGAGAAAAACTGTTTTTT
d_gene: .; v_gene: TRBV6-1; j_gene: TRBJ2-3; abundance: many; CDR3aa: CASSELIGDSTDTQYF; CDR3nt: TGTGCCAGCAGTGAACTAATTGGGGATAGCACAGATACGCAGTATTTT
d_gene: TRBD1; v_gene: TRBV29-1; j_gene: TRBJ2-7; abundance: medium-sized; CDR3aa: CSVEVLGDRKTYEQYF; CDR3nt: TGCAGCGTTGAAGTACTAGGGGACAGAAAGACCTACGAGCAGTACTTC
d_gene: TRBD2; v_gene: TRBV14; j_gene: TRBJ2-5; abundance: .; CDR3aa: CARNQALAGGSKTQYF; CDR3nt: TGTGCCAGGAACCAAGCCCTGGCGGGGGGGTCGAAGACCCAGTACTTC